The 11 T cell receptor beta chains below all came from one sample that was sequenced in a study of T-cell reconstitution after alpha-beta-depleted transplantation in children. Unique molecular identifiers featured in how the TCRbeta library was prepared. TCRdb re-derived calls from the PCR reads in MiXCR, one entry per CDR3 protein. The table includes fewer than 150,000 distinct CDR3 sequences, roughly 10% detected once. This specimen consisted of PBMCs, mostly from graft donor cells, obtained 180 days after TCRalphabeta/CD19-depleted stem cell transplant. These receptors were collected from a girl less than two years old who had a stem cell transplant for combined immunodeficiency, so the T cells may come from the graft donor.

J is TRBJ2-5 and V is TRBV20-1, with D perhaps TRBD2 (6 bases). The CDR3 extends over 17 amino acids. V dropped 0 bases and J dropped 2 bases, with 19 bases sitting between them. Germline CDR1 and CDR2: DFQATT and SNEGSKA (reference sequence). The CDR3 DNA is TGCAGTGCTAGAGATGGCGCGGGTCGGGAGAAACAAGAGACCCAGTACTTC. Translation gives CSARDGAGREKQETQYF.

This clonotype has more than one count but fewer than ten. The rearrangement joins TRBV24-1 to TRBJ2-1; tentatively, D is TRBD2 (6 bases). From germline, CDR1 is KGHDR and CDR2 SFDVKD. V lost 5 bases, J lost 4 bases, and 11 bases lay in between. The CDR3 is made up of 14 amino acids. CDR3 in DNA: TGTGCCACCAGTGCTAGCGACCATTACAATGAGCAGTTCTTC. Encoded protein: CATSASDHYNEQFF.

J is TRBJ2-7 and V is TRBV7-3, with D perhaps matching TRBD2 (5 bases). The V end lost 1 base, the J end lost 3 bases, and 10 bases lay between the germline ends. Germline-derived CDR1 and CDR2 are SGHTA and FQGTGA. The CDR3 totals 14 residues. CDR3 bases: TGTGCCAGCAGCTTAAACGGGGATAACTACGAGCAGTACTTC. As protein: CASSLNGDNYEQYF.

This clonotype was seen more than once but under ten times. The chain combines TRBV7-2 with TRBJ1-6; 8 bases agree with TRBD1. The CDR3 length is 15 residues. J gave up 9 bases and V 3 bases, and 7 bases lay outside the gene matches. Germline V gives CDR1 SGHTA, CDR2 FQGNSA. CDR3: CASSFASGTGSPLHF. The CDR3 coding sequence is TGTGCCAGCAGCTTTGCTTCCGGGACAGGTTCACCCCTCCACTTT.

The DNA for the CDR3 is TGTGCCAGCAGTTTATTCTCGGGGGTCTACGAGCAGTTCTTC. Translated, it gives CASSLFSGVYEQFF. This chain uses TRBV27 with TRBJ2-1; TRBD2 might be the D (6 bases). V was clipped by 1 base and J by 10 bases, with 14 bases between them. The length of the CDR3 is 14 residues. Germline CDR1 reads MNHEY; CDR2 reads SMNVEV (reference sequence).

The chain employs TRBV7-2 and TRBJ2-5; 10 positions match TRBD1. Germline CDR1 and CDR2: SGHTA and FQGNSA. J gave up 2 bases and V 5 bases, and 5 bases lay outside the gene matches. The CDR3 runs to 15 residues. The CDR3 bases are TGTGCCAGCAGCGCGGACAGGGGGTGGCAAGAGACCCAGTACTTC. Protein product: CASSADRGWQETQYF.

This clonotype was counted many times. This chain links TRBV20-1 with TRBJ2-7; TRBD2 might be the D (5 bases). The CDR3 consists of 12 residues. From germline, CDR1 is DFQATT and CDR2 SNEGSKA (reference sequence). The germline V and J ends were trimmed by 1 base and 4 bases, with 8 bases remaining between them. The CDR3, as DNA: TGCAGTGCTAGAGTAGCGACTTACGAGCAGTACTTC. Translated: CSARVATYEQYF.

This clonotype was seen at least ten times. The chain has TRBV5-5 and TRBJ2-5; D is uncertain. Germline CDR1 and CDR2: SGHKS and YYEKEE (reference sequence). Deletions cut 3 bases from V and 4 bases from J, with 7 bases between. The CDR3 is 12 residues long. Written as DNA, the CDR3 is TGTGCCAGCAGCTCCAGTGGAGAGACCCAGTACTTC. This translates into CASSSSGETQYF.

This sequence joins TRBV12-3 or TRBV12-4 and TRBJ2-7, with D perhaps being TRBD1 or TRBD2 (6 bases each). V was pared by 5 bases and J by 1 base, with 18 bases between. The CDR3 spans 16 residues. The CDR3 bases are TGTGCCAGCAGTCCGAACAGGGACTTATTTTCCTACGAGCAGTACTTC. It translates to CASSPNRDLFSYEQYF.

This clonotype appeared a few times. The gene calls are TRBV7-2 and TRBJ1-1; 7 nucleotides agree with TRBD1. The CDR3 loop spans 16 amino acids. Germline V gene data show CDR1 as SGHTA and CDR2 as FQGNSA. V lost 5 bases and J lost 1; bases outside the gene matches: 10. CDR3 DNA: TGTGCCAGCAGCCCCGGGACAAAGGGGGCGAACACTGAAGCTTTCTTT. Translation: CASSPGTKGANTEAFF. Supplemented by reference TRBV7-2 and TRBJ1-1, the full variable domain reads GAGVSQSPSNKVTEKGKDVELRCDPISGHTALYWYRQSLGQGLEFLIYFQGNSAPDKSGLPSDRFSAERTGGSVSTLTIQRTQQEDSAVYLCASSPGTKGANTEAFFGQGTRLTVV.

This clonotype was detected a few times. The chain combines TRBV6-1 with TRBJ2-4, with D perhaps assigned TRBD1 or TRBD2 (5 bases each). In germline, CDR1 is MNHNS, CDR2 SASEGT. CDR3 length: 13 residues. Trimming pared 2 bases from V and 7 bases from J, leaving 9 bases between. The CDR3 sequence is CASSEYGGNIQYF. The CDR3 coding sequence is TGTGCCAGCAGTGAATATGGGGGTAACATTCAGTACTTC.